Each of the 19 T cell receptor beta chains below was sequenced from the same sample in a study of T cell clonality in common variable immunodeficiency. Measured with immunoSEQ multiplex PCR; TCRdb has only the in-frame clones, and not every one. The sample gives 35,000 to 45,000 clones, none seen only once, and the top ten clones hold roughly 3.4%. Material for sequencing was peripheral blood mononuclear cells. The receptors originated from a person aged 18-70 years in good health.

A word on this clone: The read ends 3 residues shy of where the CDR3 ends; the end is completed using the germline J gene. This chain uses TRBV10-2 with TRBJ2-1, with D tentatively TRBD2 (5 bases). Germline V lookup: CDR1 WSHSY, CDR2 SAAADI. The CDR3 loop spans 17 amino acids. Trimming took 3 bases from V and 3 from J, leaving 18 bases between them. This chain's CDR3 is CASSELPGTRNYNEQFF. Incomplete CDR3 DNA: TGCGCCAGCAGTGAACTCCCCGGCACTAGAAACTACAATGAG.

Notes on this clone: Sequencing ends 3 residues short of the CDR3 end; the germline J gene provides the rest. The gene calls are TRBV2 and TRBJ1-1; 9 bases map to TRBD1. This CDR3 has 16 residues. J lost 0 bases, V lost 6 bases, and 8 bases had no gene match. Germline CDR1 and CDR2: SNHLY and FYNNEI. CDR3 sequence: CASSGTGSGMNTEAFF. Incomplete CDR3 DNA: TGTGCCAGCAGCGGGACAGGGTCGGGGATGAACACTGAA. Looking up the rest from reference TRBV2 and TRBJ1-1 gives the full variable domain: EPEVTQTPSHQVTQMGQEVILRCVPISNHLYFYWYRQILGQKVEFLVSFYNNEISEKSEIFDDQFSVERPDGSNFTLKIRSTKLEDSAMYFCASSGTGSGMNTEAFFGQGTRLTVV.

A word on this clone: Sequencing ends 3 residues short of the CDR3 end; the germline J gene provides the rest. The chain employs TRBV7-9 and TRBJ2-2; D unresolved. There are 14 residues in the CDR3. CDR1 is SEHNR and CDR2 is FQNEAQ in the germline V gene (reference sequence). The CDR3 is CASSVRGGNEKLFF. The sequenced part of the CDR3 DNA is TGTGCCAGCAGCGTCAGAGGCGGTAATGAAAAG.

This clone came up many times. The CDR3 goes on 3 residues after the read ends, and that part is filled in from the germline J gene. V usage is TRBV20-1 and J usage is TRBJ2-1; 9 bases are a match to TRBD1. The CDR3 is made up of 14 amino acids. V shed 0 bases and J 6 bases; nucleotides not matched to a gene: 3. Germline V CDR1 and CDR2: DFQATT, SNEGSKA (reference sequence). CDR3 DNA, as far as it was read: TGCAGTGCTAGAGATGGACAGGGGTCCAATGAG. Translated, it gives CSARDGQGSNE. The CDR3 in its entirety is CSARDGQGSNEQFF.

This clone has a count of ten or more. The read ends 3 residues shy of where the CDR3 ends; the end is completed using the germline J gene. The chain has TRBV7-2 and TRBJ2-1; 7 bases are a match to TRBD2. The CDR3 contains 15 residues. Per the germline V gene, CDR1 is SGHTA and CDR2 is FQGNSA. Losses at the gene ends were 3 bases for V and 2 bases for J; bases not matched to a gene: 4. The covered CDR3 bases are TGTGCCAGCAGCTTTAGGAGCGGGGCCTACAATGAG. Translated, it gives CASSFRSGAYNE. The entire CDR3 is CASSFRSGAYNEQFF.

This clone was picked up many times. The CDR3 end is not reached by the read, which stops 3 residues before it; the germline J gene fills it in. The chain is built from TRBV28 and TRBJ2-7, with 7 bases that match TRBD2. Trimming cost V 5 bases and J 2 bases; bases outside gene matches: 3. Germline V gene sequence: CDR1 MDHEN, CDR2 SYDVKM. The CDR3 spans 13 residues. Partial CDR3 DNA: TGTGCCAGCAGTCGGGACTACACCTACGAG. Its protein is CASSRDYTYE. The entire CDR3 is CASSRDYTYEQYF. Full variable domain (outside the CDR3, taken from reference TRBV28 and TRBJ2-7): DVKVTQSSRYLVKRTGEKVFLECVQDMDHENMFWYRQDPGLGLRLIYFSYDVKMKEKGDIPEGYSVSREKKERFSLILESASTNQTSMYLCASSRDYTYEQYFGPGTRLTVT.

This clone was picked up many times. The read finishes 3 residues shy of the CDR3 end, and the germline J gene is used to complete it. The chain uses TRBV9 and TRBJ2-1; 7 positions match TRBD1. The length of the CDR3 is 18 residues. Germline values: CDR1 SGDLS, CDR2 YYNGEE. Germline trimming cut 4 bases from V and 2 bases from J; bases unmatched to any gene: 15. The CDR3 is CASSSPEGAVETYNEQFF. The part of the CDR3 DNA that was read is TGTGCCAGCAGCTCGCCTGAGGGGGCCGTAGAAACCTACAATGAG.

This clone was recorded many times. CDR3: CASSLGQGEEKLFF. The sequenced CDR3 bases are TGTGCCAGCTCCCTTGGACAGGGTGAGGAAAAA. The V call is TRBV18, the J call TRBJ1-4, with TRBD1 matching over 8 bases. The CDR3 end falls 3 residues outside the read, so it is completed with the germline J gene. This CDR3 region has 14 residues. The junction had 8 bases not matched to a gene; V was cut back by 6 bases and J by 8 bases. CDR1 and CDR2 (germline): KGHSH, LQKENI.

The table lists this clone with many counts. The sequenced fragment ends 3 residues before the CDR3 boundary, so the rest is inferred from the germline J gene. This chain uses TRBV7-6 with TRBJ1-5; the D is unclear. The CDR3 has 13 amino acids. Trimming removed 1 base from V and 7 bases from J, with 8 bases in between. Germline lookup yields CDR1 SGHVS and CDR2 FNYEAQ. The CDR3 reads CASSLGLRQPQHF. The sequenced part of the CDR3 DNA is TGTGCCAGCAGCTTAGGGCTGCGGCAGCCC.

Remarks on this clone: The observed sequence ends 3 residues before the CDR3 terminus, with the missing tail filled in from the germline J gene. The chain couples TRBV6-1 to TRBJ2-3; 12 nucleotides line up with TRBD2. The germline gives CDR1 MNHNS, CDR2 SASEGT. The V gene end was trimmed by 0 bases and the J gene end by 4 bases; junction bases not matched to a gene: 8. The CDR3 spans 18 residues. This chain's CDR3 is CASSEAPTLAGGPDTQYF. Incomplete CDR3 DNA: TGTGCCAGCAGTGAAGCGCCAACACTAGCGGGGGGCCCAGATACG.

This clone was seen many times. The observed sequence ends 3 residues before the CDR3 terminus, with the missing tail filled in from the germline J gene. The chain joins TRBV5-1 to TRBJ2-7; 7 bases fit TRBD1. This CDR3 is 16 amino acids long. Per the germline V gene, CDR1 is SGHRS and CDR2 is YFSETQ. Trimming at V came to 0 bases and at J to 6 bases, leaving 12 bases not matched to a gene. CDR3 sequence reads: CASSLAGIQQGSEQYF. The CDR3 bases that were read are TGCGCCAGCAGCTTGGCCGGAATCCAACAGGGGAGCGAG.

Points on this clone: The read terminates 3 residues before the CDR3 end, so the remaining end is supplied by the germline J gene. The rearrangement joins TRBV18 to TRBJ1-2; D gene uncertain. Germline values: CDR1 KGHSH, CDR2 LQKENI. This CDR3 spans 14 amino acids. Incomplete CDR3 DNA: TGTGCCAGCTCGTCACCAACTAGCACAGATACC. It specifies CASSSPTSTDT. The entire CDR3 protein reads CASSSPTSTDTYTF.

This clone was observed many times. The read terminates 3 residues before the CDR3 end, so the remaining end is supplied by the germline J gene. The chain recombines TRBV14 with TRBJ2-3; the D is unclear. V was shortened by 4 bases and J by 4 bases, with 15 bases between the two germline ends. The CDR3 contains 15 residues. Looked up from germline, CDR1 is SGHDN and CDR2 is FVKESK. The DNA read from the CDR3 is TGTGCCAGCAGCCTTTTTCAGGCTGCCGCAGATACG. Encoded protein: CASSLFQAAADT. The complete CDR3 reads CASSLFQAAADTQYF.

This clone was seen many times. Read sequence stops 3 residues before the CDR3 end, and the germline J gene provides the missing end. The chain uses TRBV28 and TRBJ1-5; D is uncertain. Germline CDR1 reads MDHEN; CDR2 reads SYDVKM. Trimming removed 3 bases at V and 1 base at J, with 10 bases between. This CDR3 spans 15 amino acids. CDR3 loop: CASSFGGWSNQPQHF. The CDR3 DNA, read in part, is TGTGCCAGCAGTTTTGGCGGGTGGAGCAATCAGCCC.

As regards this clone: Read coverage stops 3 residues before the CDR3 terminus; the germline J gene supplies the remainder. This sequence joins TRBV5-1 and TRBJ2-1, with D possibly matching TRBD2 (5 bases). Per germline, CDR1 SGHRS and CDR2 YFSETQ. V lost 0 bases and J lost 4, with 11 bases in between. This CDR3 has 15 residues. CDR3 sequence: CASSLESGVYNEQFF. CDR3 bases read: TGCGCCAGCAGCTTGGAAAGCGGAGTTTACAATGAG.

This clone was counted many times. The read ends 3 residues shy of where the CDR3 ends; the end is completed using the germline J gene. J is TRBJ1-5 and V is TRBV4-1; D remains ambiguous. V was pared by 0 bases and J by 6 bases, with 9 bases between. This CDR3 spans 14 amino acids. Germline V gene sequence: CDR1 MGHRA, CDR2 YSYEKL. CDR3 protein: CASSQETGIQPQHF. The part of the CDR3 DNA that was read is TGCGCCAGCAGCCAAGAAACGGGGATTCAGCCC.

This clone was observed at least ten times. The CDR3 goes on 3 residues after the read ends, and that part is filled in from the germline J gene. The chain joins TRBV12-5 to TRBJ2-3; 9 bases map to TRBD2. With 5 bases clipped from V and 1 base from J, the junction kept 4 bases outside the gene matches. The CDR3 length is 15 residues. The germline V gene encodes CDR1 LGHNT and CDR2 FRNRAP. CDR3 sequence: CASGPGLARTDTQYF. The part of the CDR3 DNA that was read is TGTGCTAGTGGTCCCGGACTAGCGCGCACAGATACG.

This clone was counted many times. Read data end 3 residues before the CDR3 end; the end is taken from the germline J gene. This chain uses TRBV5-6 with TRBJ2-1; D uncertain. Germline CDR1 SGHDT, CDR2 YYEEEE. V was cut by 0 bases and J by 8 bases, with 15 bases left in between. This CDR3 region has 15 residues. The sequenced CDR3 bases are TGTGCCAGCAGCTTGGCCCTCTTAAGCCTTCATGAG. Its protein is CASSLALLSLHE. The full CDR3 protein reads CASSLALLSLHEQFF. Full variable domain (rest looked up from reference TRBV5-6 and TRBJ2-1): DAGVTQSPTHLIKTRGQQVTLRCSPKSGHDTVSWYQQALGQGPQFIFQYYEEEERQRGNFPDRFSGHQFPNYSSELNVNALLLGDSALYLCASSLALLSLHEQFFGPGTRLTVL.

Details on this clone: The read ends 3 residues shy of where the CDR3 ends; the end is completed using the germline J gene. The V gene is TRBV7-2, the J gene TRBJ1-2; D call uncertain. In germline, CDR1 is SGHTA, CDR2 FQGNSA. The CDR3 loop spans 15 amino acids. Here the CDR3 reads CASSLVSGRSYDYTF. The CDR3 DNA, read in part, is TGTGCCAGCAGCTTAGTTAGCGGGCGCTCCTACGAC.